This T cell receptor beta chain was sequenced in a study of T cell responses to AZD1222 COVID-19 vaccine. Sequencing used immunoSEQ multiplex PCR; TCRdb keeps in-frame clones, though not all of them. Here the sample spans under 35,000 clones, around 87% being singletons. The germline gives CDR1 SGHVS, CDR2 FNYEAQ. The CDR3 totals 13 residues. Trimming removed 5 bases at V and 2 bases at J, with 9 bases between. Study-level results: When two AZD1222 doses had been given, Spike-specific TCR breadth and depth rose. Clonal diversity may have been underestimated, and the donors were mostly white British, with more females than males.

Turning to this clone: Its matching antigen is unknown.

The chain couples TRBV7-6 to TRBJ2-5; D call uncertain. The sequencing used peripheral blood, collected 28 days after the second AZD1222 dose. This clonotype was sampled from an adult who received the AZD1222 COVID-19 vaccine. CDR3 DNA sequence: TGTGCCAGCAGCCCCATTCGACAAGAGACCCAGTACTTC. Translated, it gives CASSPIRQETQYF.